These 3 T cell receptor beta chains were sequenced from one sample in a study of T cell clonality in common variable immunodeficiency. Produced via immunoSEQ multiplex PCR; TCRdb's table is partial and in-frame only. Listed for the sample are under 45,000 clones, none seen a single time. Sequencing was carried out using peripheral blood mononuclear cells. These TCRs come from a person between 18 and 75 years old in good health.

This clone appeared a few times. The covered CDR3 bases are TGTGCCAGCAGTTACGCGGGACAGATCAATCAGCCC. Protein product: CASSYAGQINQP. The whole CDR3 protein reads CASSYAGQINQPQHF. The V gene is TRBV6-2 or TRBV6-3, the J gene TRBJ1-5; TRBD1 matches at 7 bases. The observed sequence ends 3 residues before the CDR3 terminus, with the missing tail filled in from the germline J gene. After removal of 2 bases from V and 3 bases from J, the junction contained 4 bases not matched to a gene. Germline V gene lookup returns CDR1 MNHEY and CDR2 SVGEGT. The CDR3 is 15 amino acids.

This clone was picked up many times. The read ends 3 residues early relative to the CDR3; the germline J gene fills the gap. V usage is TRBV18 and J usage is TRBJ1-5; 12 bases are shared with TRBD1. Unmatched junction bases numbered 4, after V lost 3 bases and J lost 7 bases. The CDR3 runs 15 residues. Germline values: CDR1 KGHSH, CDR2 LQKENI. The CDR3: CASSPPGTGGQPQHF. Partial CDR3 DNA: TGTGCCAGCTCACCCCCCGGGACAGGGGGCCAGCCC.

This clone was recorded many times. CDR3 bases read: TGTGCCAGTAGTATCGGAGGAAGGGGCTATGGC. This translates into CASSIGGRGYG. The CDR3 as a whole reads CASSIGGRGYGYTF. V usage is TRBV19 and J usage is TRBJ1-2; the D gene is possibly TRBD1 (5 bases). The read gets to within 3 residues of the CDR3 end, and the germline J gene fills in the rest. The germline gives CDR1 LNHDA, CDR2 SQIVND (reference sequence). Trimming cost V 3 bases and J 4 bases, with 12 bases left between them. There are 14 residues in the CDR3.